This TCR beta chain was captured by sequencing in a study of blood T cells in healthy people across ages. The study, taken as a whole, reports: TCR beta diversity was tightly associated with the proportion of naive T cells.

On this clonotype: The target antigen is unknown.

From germline, CDR1 is SGHTA and CDR2 FQGNSA. With V trimmed by 4 bases and J by 4 bases, 7 bases remained unmatched. The CDR3 runs 17 residues. The authors extracted at least 6 micrograms of total RNA per sample. A sample-barcoded 5' primer and a J-beta primer mix were used in a second PCR of roughly 7 to 12 cycles. TCRdb analysed the 5' RACE reads with MiXCR anew, one entry per CDR3 protein. The sample comprises 700,000 to 950,000 distinct CDR3 sequences, roughly 64% of which are singletons, and 20% to 25% rests with the top ten. The TCR comes from a young man in good health. The sequencing sample was made of blood. This chain joins TRBV7-2 and TRBJ2-3; 14 bases fit TRBD2. This CDR3 is CASSSTATSGGADTQYF. The DNA for the CDR3 is TGTGCCAGCAGCTCCACCGCGACTAGCGGGGGGGCAGATACGCAGTATTTT.